Below are 15 T cell receptor beta chains sequenced from a single sample in a study of blood T cell repertoires in COVID-19. Repertoires were generated with immunoSEQ multiplex PCR, while TCRdb's copy carries only in-frame clones and drops some. This table holds some 300,000 clones, 89% found once. Sequencing used PBMCs or T cells enriched from blood (not recorded which). The origin of the receptors is a woman between 25 and 40 years old who had recovered from COVID-19.

The V and J genes are TRBV11-1 and TRBJ2-1; 11 bases map to TRBD1. Germline lookup yields CDR1 SGHAT and CDR2 FQDESV (reference sequence). The CDR3 totals 15 residues. V was clipped by 5 bases and J by 2 bases; unmatched bases: 2. This chain's CDR3 is CASSRTGGAYNEQFF. The CDR3 DNA reads TGTGCCAGCAGCCGGACAGGGGGCGCCTACAATGAGCAGTTCTTC.

This rearrangement joins TRBV27 to TRBJ1-1, with D perhaps TRBD1 (5 bases). The CDR3 covers 14 residues. V was cut by 5 bases and J by 5 bases, with 15 bases left in between. Germline V gene sequence: CDR1 MNHEY, CDR2 SMNVEV (reference sequence). The CDR3 DNA sequence: TGTGCCAGCAGTCCCTGGGCCGGGGGGACTGAAGCTTTCTTT. Translated: CASSPWAGGTEAFF.

This clone was seen only once. This rearrangement joins TRBV9 to TRBJ2-7; possible D gene TRBD2, 6 bases. This CDR3 spans 15 amino acids. Trimming left V 1 base short and J 2 bases short, with 13 bases between. Germline loops: CDR1 SGDLS, CDR2 YYNGEE. The CDR3 DNA reads as TGTGCCAGCAGCGTATCAGGCGGGGAAACCTACGAGCAGTACTTC. Translation gives CASSVSGGETYEQYF.

The chain couples TRBV4-2 to TRBJ2-3; TRBD2 matches 8 bases. With 0 bases clipped from V and 3 bases from J, the junction kept 5 bases outside the gene matches. CDR1 is LGHNA, CDR2 YNFKEQ, per germline. The CDR3 is made up of 16 amino acids. The DNA for the CDR3 is TGTGCCAGCAGCCAAGATCTGACTAGCGCAACAGATACGCAGTATTTT. Amino acids: CASSQDLTSATDTQYF.

The rearrangement joins TRBV6-1 to TRBJ2-7; D possibly corresponds to TRBD1 (7 bases). This CDR3 is 15 amino acids long. Germline V gene lookup returns CDR1 MNHNS and CDR2 SASEGT. V dropped 1 base and J dropped 3 bases, with 13 bases sitting between them. CDR3 in amino acids: CASSEGRDSLYEQYF. The DNA for the CDR3 is TGTGCCAGCAGTGAAGGGAGGGACAGCCTCTACGAGCAGTACTTC.

V usage is TRBV30 and J usage is TRBJ1-1, with a tentative D call TRBD1 (5 bases). From germline, CDR1 is GTSNPN and CDR2 SVGIG (reference sequence). V gave up 5 bases and J gave up 1 base, with 17 bases separating them. This CDR3 is built from 15 residues. CDR3 amino acids: CAWHILGARNTEAFF. Here the CDR3 DNA reads TGTGCCTGGCATATTCTAGGGGCGAGGAACACTGAAGCTTTCTTT.

This clone was counted a few times. V gene TRBV27 combines with J gene TRBJ2-7, with D perhaps TRBD2 (6 bases). There are 15 residues in the CDR3. V was shortened by 1 base and J by 1 base, with 11 bases between the two germline ends. Germline values: CDR1 MNHEY, CDR2 SMNVEV (reference sequence). The CDR3 loop is CASSLFMGLSYEQYF. The DNA of the CDR3 is TGTGCCAGCAGTTTATTCATGGGACTTTCCTACGAGCAGTACTTC.

This sequence joins TRBV13 and TRBJ1-2, with a weak D call TRBD1 (6 bases). The CDR3 sequence is 14 residues long. From germline, CDR1 is PRHDT and CDR2 FYEKMQ (reference sequence). V lost 6 bases and J lost 4, with 15 bases in between. The CDR3: CASSIGGQIYGYTF. The CDR3 nucleotides read TGTGCCAGCAGTATCGGGGGGCAGATCTATGGCTACACCTTC.

This chain connects TRBV10-3 to TRBJ1-5; D may be TRBD1 (6 bases). CDR3 length equals 13 residues. The V end lost 10 bases, the J end lost 5 bases, and 15 bases lay between the germline ends. Germline-derived CDR1 and CDR2 are ENHRY and SYGVKD. The CDR3 is CATGGEGDQPQHF. Written as DNA, the CDR3 is TGTGCCACGGGTGGGGAGGGGGATCAGCCCCAGCATTTT.

The V and J genes are TRBV19 and TRBJ1-2; 8 positions agree with TRBD1. Germline CDR1 and CDR2: LNHDA and SQIVND (reference sequence). This CDR3 comprises 16 residues. The V gene end was trimmed by 5 bases and the J gene end by 5 bases; junction bases not matched to a gene: 13. In DNA, the CDR3 is TGTGCCAGTAGTGTGATGGACAGGGTGTTTCGGTATGGCTACACCTTC. Amino acids: CASSVMDRVFRYGYTF.

CDR3: CASSQWEGGDEQYF. CDR3 DNA: TGTGCCAGCAGCCAATGGGAGGGAGGGGACGAGCAGTACTTC. The V and J genes are TRBV3-1 (or the pseudogene TRBV3-2) and TRBJ2-7, with 7 bases identical to TRBD2. Trimming removed 2 bases from V and 5 bases from J; junction bases left unmatched: 6. This CDR3 spans 14 amino acids. Germline V gene data show CDR1 as LGHDT and CDR2 as YNNKEL (reference sequence).

The chain links TRBV6-5 to TRBJ2-1; TRBD2 matches 14 bases. This CDR3 region has 15 residues. Germline V gene sequence: CDR1 MNHEY, CDR2 SVGAGI. J gave up 7 bases and V 6 bases, and 5 bases lay outside the gene matches. CDR3 sequence: CASSMTSGRDNEQFF. Here the CDR3 DNA reads TGTGCCAGCAGCATGACTAGCGGGAGGGATAATGAGCAGTTCTTC.

This clone was detected once. V is TRBV11-2 and J is TRBJ1-2; TRBD1 agrees at 8 bases. V dropped 0 bases and J dropped 1; count of bases not matched to a gene: 7. The CDR3 has 17 residues. CDR1 and CDR2 from the germline V gene are SGHAT and FQNNGV. CDR3 amino acids: CASSLDLGTGFNYGYTF. The CDR3 coding sequence is TGTGCCAGCAGCTTAGATTTAGGGACAGGATTTAACTATGGCTACACCTTC.

The chain uses TRBV6-6 and TRBJ2-1, with 11 positions matching TRBD2. Germline V lookup: CDR1 MNHNY, CDR2 SVGAGI (reference sequence). With V trimmed by 3 bases and J by 5 bases, 3 bases remained unmatched. The CDR3 consists of 15 residues. The CDR3 coding sequence is TGTGCCAGCAGTTATTATAGCGGGAGGGACAATGAGCAGTTCTTC. It specifies CASSYYSGRDNEQFF.

The chain carries TRBV4-3 and TRBJ1-4, with D possibly being TRBD1 (5 bases). Per the germline V gene, CDR1 is LGHNA and CDR2 is YSLEER. This CDR3 spans 13 amino acids. V was clipped by 4 bases and J by 5 bases, with 8 bases between them. CDR3 coding DNA: TGCGCCAGCAGCCCACGGGGGAATGAAAAACTGTTTTTT. Translating gives CASSPRGNEKLFF.